This TCR beta chain emerged from a study of cytomegalovirus exposure and HLA in healthy donors. General observations from the study: Cytomegalovirus status was reportedly diagnosed by the classifier with high sensitivity and specificity.

Assay used: immunoSEQ multiplex PCR; TCRdb lists only in-frame clones, some missing. The sample shows some 120,000 clones, approximately 94% of them seen only once. A remark on this clone: Antigen specificity is unknown.

The receptor's source is a woman younger than 35 in good health and CMV-seronegative. Material for sequencing was PBMCs.

CDR3 coding DNA: TGTGCCAGCTCACCGGGGAGCTACGAGCAGTACTTC. This gives the protein CASSPGSYEQYF. The genes are TRBV18 and TRBJ2-7; maybe TRBD2 (5 bases). Looked up from germline, CDR1 is KGHSH and CDR2 is LQKENI. Trimming pared 3 bases from V and 3 bases from J, leaving 6 bases between. CDR3 size: 12 residues.